This T cell receptor beta chain was recorded in a study of shared clonotypes between healthy human individuals. Study details: Each donor had three CD4 naive, three CD4 memory, two CD8 naive and one CD8 memory plate.

CD4+ cells underwent separation, giving CD45RA+ naive and CD45RA-negative memory subsets. The method was immunoSEQ multiplex PCR; TCRdb's version includes in-frame clones alone and lacks a portion of them. The sample has a few million clones; 85% to 95% are singletons. The table lists this clone with a few counts. Its antigen remains unidentified. Study conclusions and caveats: Memory subsets had estimated richness that was generally smaller than that of naive subsets.

The CDR3 totals 15 residues. Germline lookup yields CDR1 SGHRS and CDR2 YFSETQ. V gave up 0 bases and J gave up 7 bases, with 16 bases separating them. Sequencing input: naive CD4+ T cells from PBMCs. Regarding subset: CD45RA+ positively selected. The rearrangement uses TRBV5-1 and TRBJ1-1; a possible D gene is TRBD1 (6 bases). The clonotype was recovered from a man younger than 35 in good health. Some clones in this sample may be carry-over from other donors' samples. In DNA, the CDR3 is TGCGCCAGCAGCTTGGATTCGGGACAAGGAGATGAAGCTTTCTTT. It encodes CASSLDSGQGDEAFF.